What follows are 14 T cell receptor beta chains derived from one specimen sequenced in a study of OX40 agonist ivuxolimab in advanced cancers. TCRdb's table, derived via immunoSEQ multiplex PCR, lists solely in-frame clones and lacks some. The sample records approximately 88,000 clones, 88% being singletons. The sequenced sample was CD4+ or CD8+ T cells sorted from blood, obtained in a trial of the OX40 agonist ivuxolimab. The receptors stem from an adult with an advanced solid tumor such as melanoma, head and neck, liver or kidney cancer.

This chain connects TRBV5-1 to TRBJ1-2, with TRBD1 matching over 10 bases. CDR3 length: 15 amino acids. J gave up 3 bases and V 7 bases, and 9 bases lay outside the gene matches. The germline V gene encodes CDR1 SGHRS and CDR2 YFSETQ. This CDR3 is CASSSGGTGDYGYTF. The CDR3 coding sequence is TGCGCCAGCTCCAGCGGAGGGACAGGGGACTATGGCTACACCTTC.

The gene calls are TRBV6-6 and TRBJ1-2; D gene uncertain. CDR1 and CDR2 (germline): MNHNY, SVGAGI (reference sequence). The CDR3 is 11 residues long. V lost 6 bases and J lost 4, with 6 bases in between. CDR3 region: CASRAGYGYTF. The CDR3 DNA is TGTGCCAGCAGGGCAGGCTATGGCTACACCTTC.

CDR3 in DNA: TGTGCCAGCAGTGAACTGAACACTGAAGCTTTCTTT. Residues: CASSELNTEAFF. V and J are TRBV2 and TRBJ1-1; D is unresolved. CDR1 and CDR2 from the germline V gene are SNHLY and FYNNEI. This CDR3 comprises 12 residues. Trimming shortened V by 2 bases and J by 0 bases, and 1 base separated the two germline ends.

The rearrangement links TRBV19 to TRBJ1-4; TRBD1 matches at 8 bases. J gave up 7 bases and V 4 bases, and 8 bases lay outside the gene matches. Germline V gene lookup returns CDR1 LNHDA and CDR2 SQIVND (reference sequence). This CDR3 is built from 15 residues. CDR3 sequence reads: CASSTRTGLREKLFF. The CDR3 DNA reads TGTGCCAGTAGTACCCGGACAGGGTTGCGTGAAAAACTGTTTTTT.

The V and J genes are TRBV10-3 and TRBJ2-5; D uncertain. CDR1 is ENHRY, CDR2 SYGVKD, per germline. The CDR3 loop spans 13 amino acids. V lost 4 bases to trimming and J lost 2 bases, with 8 bases between them. The CDR3 DNA sequence: TGTGCCATCAGTGGACCCAGGCAAGAGACCCAGTACTTC. It encodes CAISGPRQETQYF.

V usage is TRBV18 and J usage is TRBJ2-3; no clear D gene. V lost 6 bases to trimming and J lost 2 bases, with 6 bases between them. CDR1 and CDR2 from the germline V gene are KGHSH and LQKENI. The CDR3 totals 12 residues. The CDR3 DNA reads as TGTGCCAGCTCCCCATTCACAGATACGCAGTATTTT. Amino acid sequence: CASSPFTDTQYF.

The genes are TRBV5-1 and TRBJ1-2; 8 bases agree with TRBD1. The CDR3 has 13 amino acids. Germline values: CDR1 SGHRS, CDR2 YFSETQ. With 3 bases clipped from V and 8 bases from J, the junction kept 6 bases outside the gene matches. The CDR3 is CASSSNQGAGYTF. The CDR3 nucleotides read TGCGCCAGCAGCTCGAATCAGGGGGCAGGCTACACCTTC.

This clone has a single count. The V gene is TRBV6-6, the J gene TRBJ2-7, with 7 bases lining up with TRBD1. This CDR3 region has 12 residues. CDR1 and CDR2 from the germline V gene are MNHNY and SVGAGI (reference sequence). J lost 6 bases, V lost 6 bases, and 5 bases had no gene match. The CDR3 loop is CASRYRDSEQYF. Written as DNA, the CDR3 is TGTGCCAGCAGGTACCGGGACAGCGAGCAGTACTTC.

V is TRBV7-9 and J is TRBJ1-4; 8 positions agree with TRBD1. This CDR3 is built from 16 residues. With V trimmed by 5 bases and J by 0 bases, 5 bases remained unmatched. Looked up from germline, CDR1 is SEHNR and CDR2 is FQNEAQ (reference sequence). CDR3 amino acids: CASSRRQGPTNEKLFF. The DNA for the CDR3 is TGTGCCAGCAGCCGGCGACAGGGGCCAACTAATGAAAAACTGTTTTTT.

This sequence joins TRBV5-8 and TRBJ2-2; the D is unclear. This CDR3 is 12 amino acids long. Trimming took off 4 bases at V and 0 bases at J, with 1 base between the two ends. Germline V gene lookup returns CDR1 SGHTS and CDR2 YDEGEE. CDR3 protein: CASSPNTGELFF. CDR3 sequence (DNA): TGTGCCAGCAGCCCGAACACCGGGGAGCTGTTTTTT.

V gene TRBV19 combines with J gene TRBJ2-7; a possible D gene is TRBD1 (6 bases). Germline V lookup: CDR1 LNHDA, CDR2 SQIVND (reference sequence). This CDR3 spans 14 amino acids. Trimming left V 8 bases short and J 0 bases short, with 14 bases between. This CDR3 reads CASRQAVSSYEQYF. The CDR3 DNA follows: TGTGCCAGTCGACAGGCCGTCAGCTCCTACGAGCAGTACTTC.

The chain uses TRBV6-5 and TRBJ2-7, with D perhaps given as TRBD1 or TRBD2 (5 bases each). Germline V gene sequence: CDR1 MNHEY, CDR2 SVGAGI. V was pared by 5 bases and J by 6 bases, with 17 bases between. The CDR3 is made up of 14 amino acids. The CDR3 DNA follows: TGTGCCAGCAGTACCCCCTGGGACGGCGTCGAGCAGTACTTC. Translation gives CASSTPWDGVEQYF.

This clone was counted between two and nine times. DNA for the CDR3: TGTGCCAGCAGTAGCCCAACTACTGGAATCTCCTACGAGCAGTACTTC. This sequence encodes CASSSPTTGISYEQYF. J is TRBJ2-7 and V is TRBV6-6; D gene uncertain. The germline V gene encodes CDR1 MNHNY and CDR2 SVGAGI (reference sequence). V lost 5 bases and J 0 bases, leaving 17 bases between the germline ends. The CDR3 runs 16 residues.

The rearrangement links TRBV6-5 to TRBJ2-1, with 9 bases identical to TRBD1. Germline trimming cut 3 bases from V and 12 bases from J; bases unmatched to any gene: 9. This CDR3 spans 14 amino acids. CDR1 is MNHEY, CDR2 SVGAGI, per germline. In nucleotides, the CDR3 is TGTGCCAGCAGTTATGGGACAGGGAATTTTGGGCAGTTCTTC. Residues: CASSYGTGNFGQFF.